The clone carrying this T cell receptor (beta chain) was seen more than once but under ten times. Its antigen is not identified. The sample comes from a study of T cell repertoires in cytomegalovirus infection. TCRdb re-analysed the reads in MiXCR, keeping a single row per CDR3 protein. Of about 770,000 distinct CDR3 sequences listed, 25% to 35% were seen once; the top ten hold around 14%. CDR1 is SGHAT, CDR2 FQNNGV, per germline. The CDR3 contains 20 residues. Trimming removed 3 bases at V and 2 bases at J, with 28 bases between. The sequenced sample was cultured CD8+ T cells from PBMCs, obtained from culture after CMV antigen stimulation. The sequence was collected from a human donor in good health (CMV status not recorded). Some clones in this sample may be carry-over from other donors' samples. The chain is built from TRBV11-2 and TRBJ1-1, with a weak D call TRBD1 (5 bases). The CDR3 loop reads CASSFWTRDPKRGENTEAFF. The CDR3 DNA reads as TGTGCCAGCAGCTTTTGGACGCGGGATCCAAAAAGGGGTGAAAACACTGAAGCTTTCTTT.